This entry lists 20 T cell receptor beta chains sequenced from one sample in a study of beta chain features in type 1 diabetes. All of the isolated RNA was reverse transcribed, so expressed TCRB transcripts were sequenced. TCRdb's table, derived via immunoSEQ multiplex PCR, lists solely in-frame clones and lacks some. Of about 160,000 clones in the sample, approximately 9.1% were seen once. The sequencing input was central memory CD4+ T cells from blood. The origin of the receptors is a woman under 30 in good health.

This clone was seen more than once but under ten times. This sequence joins TRBV29-1 and TRBJ1-2; 7 bases line up with TRBD1. The germline gives CDR1 SQVTM, CDR2 ANQGSEA. J gave up 4 bases and V 5 bases, and 10 bases lay outside the gene matches. The CDR3 sequence is 14 residues long. The CDR3 DNA reads TGCAGCGTTCGGCCAGGGGGAGGAGGCTATGGCTACACCTTC. It codes for CSVRPGGGGYGYTF.

This clone has at least ten counts. Other DNA variants within this sample encode the same CDR3. The genes are TRBV18 and TRBJ2-5, with D possibly TRBD2 on 5 matching bases. Germline V lookup: CDR1 KGHSH, CDR2 LQKENI. Trimming pared 2 bases from V and 1 base from J, leaving 5 bases between. The CDR3 is made up of 13 amino acids. Written as DNA, the CDR3 is TGTGCCAGCTCACCAGAGGGCCAAGAGACCCAGTACTTC. Residues: CASSPEGQETQYF.

The V call is TRBV6-5, the J call TRBJ1-1, with 8 bases lining up with TRBD1. Germline-derived CDR1 and CDR2 are MNHEY and SVGAGI. The V gene end was trimmed by 4 bases and the J gene end by 1 base; junction bases not matched to a gene: 8. CDR3 length: 16 residues. CDR3 bases: TGTGCCAGCAGTTTCTCATCCGGGACAGGGAACACTGAAGCTTTCTTT. Translated: CASSFSSGTGNTEAFF.

The chain combines TRBV5-4 with TRBJ2-2; 7 nucleotides align to TRBD1. Trimming cost V 0 bases and J 4 bases; bases outside gene matches: 6. Germline V gene lookup returns CDR1 SGHNT and CDR2 YYREEE (reference sequence). The CDR3 length is 16 residues. The DNA of the CDR3 is TGTGCCAGCAGCTTGGTTCGACAGGGCGGCACCGGGGAGCTGTTTTTT. Translated: CASSLVRQGGTGELFF.

The V gene is TRBV9, the J gene TRBJ1-5; D gene ambiguous. V shed 0 bases and J shed 5 bases, with 12 bases lying between them. The CDR3 is made up of 15 amino acids. CDR1 SGDLS and CDR2 YYNGEE come from the germline V gene. CDR3 sequence: CASSVDGREDQPQHF. The CDR3 nucleotides are TGTGCCAGCAGCGTAGACGGCCGGGAGGATCAGCCCCAGCATTTT.

The V gene is TRBV7-2, the J gene TRBJ2-7, with a possible D match to TRBD2 (6 bases). Trimming shortened V by 5 bases and J by 2 bases, and 13 bases separated the two germline ends. The germline V gene encodes CDR1 SGHTA and CDR2 FQGNSA. The CDR3 is 14 amino acids. CDR3 in DNA: TGTGCCAGCAGCCTCCCGCGGGGAGCCTACGAGCAGTACTTC. This sequence encodes CASSLPRGAYEQYF.

This clone was seen a handful of times. The chain couples TRBV7-2 to TRBJ1-6; TRBD1 aligns across 10 bases. Germline V CDR1 and CDR2: SGHTA, FQGNSA. The V segment lost 5 bases and the J segment 8 bases; nucleotides outside the gene matches: 3. The CDR3 runs to 14 residues. The CDR3 DNA reads TGTGCCAGCAGCCGCGGGACAGGGGATTCACCCCTCCACTTT. The encoded protein is CASSRGTGDSPLHF.

This clone was recorded a few times. The chain carries TRBV7-2 and TRBJ1-4; 11 positions agree with TRBD1. Germline V CDR1 and CDR2: SGHTA, FQGNSA. This CDR3 comprises 16 residues. V lost 0 bases and J lost 8; bases outside the gene matches: 5. In DNA, the CDR3 is TGTGCCAGCAGCTTAGCGTCGGGGACAGGGGGAGAAAAACTGTTTTTT. Its protein product is CASSLASGTGGEKLFF.

The V and J genes are TRBV6-6 and TRBJ1-1, with D maybe TRBD1 (6 bases). V lost 5 bases and J lost 8, with 15 bases in between. There are 13 residues in the CDR3. Germline V CDR1 and CDR2: MNHNY, SVGAGI (reference sequence). CDR3 protein: CASSPGTGREAFF. In nucleotides, the CDR3 is TGTGCCAGCAGTCCAGGCACAGGGCGCGAAGCTTTCTTT.

This clone was seen a few times. The chain recombines TRBV18 with TRBJ1-5, with D tentatively TRBD1 (5 bases). CDR3 length: 14 amino acids. CDR1 KGHSH and CDR2 LQKENI come from the germline V gene. The V and J ends lost 6 bases and 0 bases respectively, with 9 bases between them. CDR3 sequence reads: CASSRGFSNQPQHF. The CDR3 nucleotides are TGTGCCAGCTCCCGGGGGTTTAGCAATCAGCCCCAGCATTTT.

The genes are TRBV11-3 and TRBJ2-5; TRBD2 matches 8 bases. Germline lookup yields CDR1 SGHNT and CDR2 YENEEA. The CDR3 is made up of 15 amino acids. V gave up 5 bases and J gave up 5 bases; unmatched junction bases: 10. In DNA form, the CDR3 reads TGTGCCAGCAGCAGCCGTCTAGCGGGTAGCGAGACCCAGTACTTC. It translates to CASSSRLAGSETQYF.

This clone was observed a few times. The rearrangement uses TRBV7-9 and TRBJ2-7; 11 positions agree with TRBD2. The CDR3 extends over 15 amino acids. Germline V lookup: CDR1 SEHNR, CDR2 FQNEAQ (reference sequence). With V trimmed by 5 bases and J by 2 bases, 5 bases remained unmatched. CDR3 coding DNA: TGTGCCAGCAGCCTCTCACTAGCGGGAGCCTACGAGCAGTACTTC. Amino acid sequence: CASSLSLAGAYEQYF.

The chain couples TRBV13 to TRBJ2-5; 11 bases agree with TRBD2. V lost 5 bases and J lost 11; bases outside the gene matches: 19. The CDR3 loop spans 17 amino acids. CDR1 and CDR2 (germline): PRHDT, FYEKMQ (reference sequence). CDR3 loop: CASSPRGGLAASGEQYF. For the CDR3, the DNA is TGTGCCAGCAGCCCCAGAGGGGGACTAGCGGCTTCAGGAGAGCAGTACTTC. Full variable domain (remainder filled in from reference TRBV13 and TRBJ2-5): AAGVIQSPRHLIKEKRETATLKCYPIPRHDTVYWYQQGPGQDPQFLISFYEKMQSDKGSIPDRFSAQQFSDYHSELNMSSLELGDSALYFCASSPRGGLAASGEQYFGPGTRLLVL.

The rearrangement joins TRBV9 to TRBJ2-5, with D tentatively TRBD1 (6 bases). Trimming left V 1 base short and J 0 bases short, with 7 bases between. The V gene's germline CDR1 is SGDLS and CDR2 YYNGEE. CDR3 length: 14 residues. This CDR3 is CASSVTGHQETQYF. CDR3 DNA sequence: TGTGCCAGCAGCGTAACAGGGCACCAAGAGACCCAGTACTTC.

The chain carries TRBV6-1 and TRBJ2-5, with 7 bases identical to TRBD1. From germline, CDR1 is MNHNS and CDR2 SASEGT. Trimming removed 6 bases from V and 2 bases from J; junction bases left unmatched: 9. The length of the CDR3 is 15 residues. This CDR3 reads CASSASGTAQETQYF. The DNA of the CDR3 is TGTGCCAGCAGCGCCTCCGGGACAGCACAAGAGACCCAGTACTTC.

The rearrangement joins TRBV5-1 to TRBJ1-4, with D possibly TRBD1 on 6 matching bases. Trimming took off 4 bases at V and 4 bases at J, with 11 bases between the two ends. This CDR3 is 14 amino acids long. CDR1 SGHRS and CDR2 YFSETQ come from the germline V gene. CDR3 coding DNA: TGCGCCAGCAGCCCGACAGGCCTTAATGAAAAACTGTTTTTT. Amino acids: CASSPTGLNEKLFF.

The CDR3 region has the DNA TGTGCCAGCAGTTCCCCGACAGCGAGTTATGGCTACACCTTC. It codes for CASSSPTASYGYTF. This sequence joins TRBV6-6 and TRBJ1-2; weak D call: TRBD1 (5 bases). V shed 4 bases and J shed 5 bases, with 14 bases lying between them. From germline, CDR1 is MNHNY and CDR2 SVGAGI (reference sequence). The CDR3 runs to 14 residues.

The chain recombines TRBV5-1 with TRBJ2-1; 10 positions match TRBD2. This CDR3 spans 16 amino acids. With 0 bases clipped from V and 2 bases from J, the junction kept 2 bases outside the gene matches. Germline V lookup: CDR1 SGHRS, CDR2 YFSETQ. In DNA form, the CDR3 reads TGCGCCAGCAGCTTGGGGACTAGCGGAGCCTACAATGAGCAGTTCTTC. Amino acids: CASSLGTSGAYNEQFF.

The chain combines TRBV30 with TRBJ2-7; the D gene is possibly TRBD2 (6 bases). V lost 2 bases and J lost 3, with 14 bases in between. CDR1 and CDR2 from the germline V gene are GTSNPN and SVGIG (reference sequence). The CDR3 runs 14 residues. The CDR3 spells CAWSKGGASYEQYF. DNA for the CDR3: TGTGCCTGGAGTAAGGGCGGGGCGAGCTACGAGCAGTACTTC.

This clone was seen a handful of times. V is TRBV7-9 and J is TRBJ2-2; D possibly corresponds to TRBD1 (6 bases). Germline lookup yields CDR1 SEHNR and CDR2 FQNEAQ (reference sequence). V lost 7 bases and J lost 5, with 17 bases in between. The CDR3 runs 15 residues. CDR3 in DNA: TGTGCCAGCACCGAGAACAGGGTCGGAACCGGGGAGCTGTTTTTT. The encoded protein is CASTENRVGTGELFF.